The 18 T cell receptor beta chains presented below share a single source sample, sequenced in a study of T cell repertoires in cytomegalovirus infection. Their specific antigens are unknown. TCRdb itself ran the reads through MiXCR, one entry per CDR3 protein. The sample has around 570,000 distinct CDR3 sequences; 35% to 50% are singletons. This specimen was cultured PBMCs, taken from culture after CMV antigen stimulation. Source of these receptors: a human donor in good health (CMV status not recorded). Some clones in this sample may be carry-over from other donors' samples.

This clonotype has only a few counts. The rearrangement uses TRBV11-2 and TRBJ2-7; 8 bases agree with TRBD1. V lost 4 bases and J lost 3; bases outside the gene matches: 8. The CDR3 has 15 amino acids. Germline values: CDR1 SGHAT, CDR2 FQNNGV. CDR3 loop: CASSSRDRRYYEQYF. In DNA form, the CDR3 reads TGTGCCAGCAGCTCCCGGGACAGGAGATACTACGAGCAGTACTTC.

The gene calls are TRBV5-6 and TRBJ1-2, with D hard to call. Deletions cut 0 bases from V and 6 bases from J, with 9 bases between. CDR1 and CDR2 (germline): SGHDT, YYEEEE. The CDR3 has 13 residues. The CDR3 loop is CASSLELGHGYTF. Written as DNA, the CDR3 is TGTGCCAGCAGCTTGGAGTTGGGCCATGGCTACACCTTC.

J is TRBJ2-2 and V is TRBV5-4; D remains ambiguous. This CDR3 has 12 amino acids. V dropped 6 bases and J dropped 1 base, with 4 bases sitting between them. The germline gives CDR1 SGHNT, CDR2 YYREEE (reference sequence). The CDR3 DNA reads as TGTGCCAGCATGAGGAACACCGGGGAGCTGTTTTTT. Protein: CASMRNTGELFF.

The rearrangement uses TRBV14 and TRBJ2-7, with 8 bases fitting TRBD1. Trimming at V came to 5 bases and at J to 2 bases, leaving 8 bases not matched to a gene. This CDR3 contains 15 residues. Germline V gene lookup returns CDR1 SGHDN and CDR2 FVKESK. For the CDR3, the DNA is TGTGCCAGCAGCACAGGGGGGACATTACCCTACGAGCAGTACTTC. Its translation: CASSTGGTLPYEQYF.

V and J are TRBV6-2 or TRBV6-3 and TRBJ1-1; D is undetermined. Germline values: CDR1 MNHEY, CDR2 SVGEGT. The length of the CDR3 is 13 residues. Trimming cost V 1 base and J 1 base, with 4 bases left between them. The CDR3 DNA reads TGTGCCAGCAGTTACTTTCAGAACACTGAAGCTTTCTTT. This sequence encodes CASSYFQNTEAFF.

The rearrangement joins TRBV6-1 to TRBJ2-5, with D perhaps TRBD1 or TRBD2 (5 bases each). Germline V gene data show CDR1 as MNHNS and CDR2 as SASEGT. The CDR3 length is 16 residues. V was pared by 6 bases and J by 5 bases, with 22 bases between. The CDR3 sequence is CASSRGAGPQGETQYF. The CDR3 DNA reads as TGTGCCAGCAGCCGAGGGGCAGGGCCTCAAGGGGAGACCCAGTACTTC.

This clonotype was counted between two and nine times. The rearrangement joins TRBV27 to TRBJ2-7; D is undetermined. V was trimmed by 5 bases and J by 3 bases, leaving 11 bases between them. In germline, CDR1 is MNHEY, CDR2 SMNVEV (reference sequence). This CDR3 is built from 13 residues. This chain's CDR3 is CASSAGSNYEQYF. The DNA for the CDR3 is TGTGCCAGCAGTGCTGGCAGCAACTACGAGCAGTACTTC.

This clonotype has only a few counts. The chain recombines TRBV7-2 with TRBJ1-4; the D gene is possibly TRBD1 (6 bases). From germline, CDR1 is SGHTA and CDR2 FQGNSA. The length of the CDR3 is 14 residues. Trimming pared 7 bases from V and 0 bases from J, leaving 9 bases between. CDR3 loop: CASTPGATNEKLFF. The DNA of the CDR3 is TGTGCCAGCACCCCAGGGGCAACTAATGAAAAACTGTTTTTT.

This chain connects TRBV6-2 or TRBV6-3 to TRBJ1-5; no clear D. V was trimmed by 5 bases and J by 5 bases, leaving 10 bases between them. This CDR3 region has 13 residues. CDR1 and CDR2 from the germline V gene are MNHEY and SVGEGT. CDR3 DNA sequence: TGTGCCAGCAGTGGCGGGGTATATCAGCCCCAGCATTTT. Translated, it gives CASSGGVYQPQHF.

This clonotype was counted a few times. The V call is TRBV5-4, the J call TRBJ2-3; 9 bases line up with TRBD2. Germline CDR1 and CDR2: SGHNT and YYREEE (reference sequence). The V segment lost 0 bases and the J segment 3 bases; nucleotides outside the gene matches: 5. The CDR3 has 16 residues. The CDR3 sequence is CASSLAGGRGTDTQYF. The CDR3 nucleotides are TGTGCCAGCAGCTTGGCCGGCGGGAGGGGAACAGATACGCAGTATTTT.

To note about this clonotype: A read error may produce the germline difference seen at one junction end. The chain couples TRBV4-1 to TRBJ2-1; tentative D call: TRBD1 (5 bases). The CDR3 contains 16 residues. Germline V gene data show CDR1 as MGHRA and CDR2 as YSYEKL. The CDR3 DNA sequence: TGTGCCAGCAGCCAAGTGCCGCCCCAGGGCGCCAATGAGCAGTTCTTC. This codes for CASSQVPPQGANEQFF.

This chain connects TRBV2 to TRBJ1-2; D possibly corresponds to TRBD1 (5 bases). The germline V and J ends were trimmed by 7 bases and 8 bases, with 14 bases remaining between them. CDR1 is SNHLY and CDR2 is FYNNEI in the germline V gene. CDR3 length: 12 residues. CDR3 DNA: TGTGCCAGCACCCGACAGCTCGGGGGCTACACCTTC. It translates to CASTRQLGGYTF.

The chain links TRBV19 to TRBJ1-1, with D unclear. The CDR3 spans 13 residues. Germline V gene lookup returns CDR1 LNHDA and CDR2 SQIVND (reference sequence). The germline V and J ends were trimmed by 5 bases and 0 bases, with 7 bases remaining between them. The CDR3 coding sequence is TGTGCCAGTAGTCTGATGTTGAACACTGAAGCTTTCTTT. Translating gives CASSLMLNTEAFF.

The genes are TRBV28 and TRBJ2-1; 7 nucleotides agree with TRBD2. The CDR3 runs 14 residues. Germline trimming cut 7 bases from V and 7 bases from J; bases unmatched to any gene: 10. Germline V gene sequence: CDR1 MDHEN, CDR2 SYDVKM. The CDR3 here is CASTPGGGHNEQFF. The CDR3 DNA reads TGTGCCAGCACCCCGGGCGGGGGTCATAATGAGCAGTTCTTC.

The chain joins TRBV28 to TRBJ1-1; D is ambiguous. The CDR3 contains 13 residues. V dropped 8 bases and J dropped 2 bases, with 12 bases sitting between them. The V gene's germline CDR1 is MDHEN and CDR2 SYDVKM. This chain's CDR3 is CASGLDGNTEAFF. The CDR3 coding sequence is TGTGCCAGCGGACTGGACGGTAACACTGAAGCTTTCTTT. The full variable domain, its missing parts supplied by reference TRBV28 and TRBJ1-1, is DVKVTQSSRYLVKRTGEKVFLECVQDMDHENMFWYRQDPGLGLRLIYFSYDVKMKEKGDIPEGYSVSREKKERFSLILESASTNQTSMYLCASGLDGNTEAFFGQGTRLTVV.

This clonotype was picked up a small number of times. V usage is TRBV12-3 or TRBV12-4 and J usage is TRBJ1-2; D remains ambiguous. The germline V and J ends were trimmed by 5 bases and 7 bases, with 14 bases remaining between them. This CDR3 comprises 13 residues. As DNA, the CDR3 is TGTGCCAGCAGTCACCCCGGACGCGGTGGCTACACCTTC. It encodes CASSHPGRGGYTF.

V gene TRBV29-1 combines with J gene TRBJ2-1; D is possibly TRBD2 (6 bases). The CDR3 loop spans 15 amino acids. Germline-derived CDR1 and CDR2 are SQVTM and ANQGSEA. V was pared by 4 bases and J by 8 bases, with 21 bases between. CDR3 coding DNA: TGCAGCGTTGGCTCTTTGCGGGGCTATTTAGATGAGCAGTTCTTC. It specifies CSVGSLRGYLDEQFF.

There are a few counts of this clonotype. The rearrangement joins TRBV18 to TRBJ1-2, with 7 bases aligning to TRBD1. The trim removed 2 bases at V and 0 bases at J, leaving 12 bases unmatched. The CDR3 is 18 residues long. Germline V CDR1 and CDR2: KGHSH, LQKENI. CDR3 DNA: TGTGCCAGCTCACCAATGCAGGGACAGACGATCACTAACTATGGCTACACCTTC. Translating gives CASSPMQGQTITNYGYTF.